This T cell receptor (beta chain) was profiled in a study of blood T cell repertoires in COVID-19. Study in general: T cells, B-cell-depleted T cells, or PBMCs supplied cDNA or gDNA.

Germline loops: CDR1 SGHDT, CDR2 YYEEEE. Trimming shortened V by 3 bases and J by 1 base, and 11 bases separated the two germline ends. This CDR3 comprises 15 residues. Original processing notes: By means of reference gene primer amplification, nucleated cell counts were estimated. This table comes from immunoSEQ multiplex PCR, and its TCRdb copy is limited to in-frame clones, with some not included. That table gives V, J and clone size, and the DNA gave D and trimming. The sample comprises 46,000 or so clones, approximately 86% of which are singletons, and around a sixth rests with the top ten. The source of this sequence is a man aged 55 to 70 with active or convalescent COVID-19. V usage is TRBV5-6 and J usage is TRBJ1-5, with D tentatively TRBD1 (6 bases). Sequencing was carried out using peripheral blood. The DNA for the CDR3 is TGTGCCAGCAGCTGGTGGGGGCACAGCAATCAGCCCCAGCATTTT. It yields the protein CASSWWGHSNQPQHF.